What follows is one TCR beta chain and its context. This sample is drawn from a study of blood T cell repertoires in COVID-19. On the study more broadly: There were acute and convalescent COVID-19 samples, and they came from the United States, Italy and Spain. PBMCs, B-cell-depleted T cells, or T cells were the source of the cDNA or gDNA that made up the material.

In the original processing: Amplified reference gene primers provided the basis for estimating nucleated cell counts. Using immunoSEQ multiplex PCR, the repertoire was profiled, and TCRdb retains in-frame clones only, with some absent. V, J and clone size reflect that table, while D and trimming were determined from the DNA. The table records 70,000 to 90,000 clones, more than 75% of them present only once. The CDR3 totals 17 residues. In germline, CDR1 is MNHEY, CDR2 SVGEGT. The V and J ends lost 2 bases and 1 base, in that order; junction bases with no gene match: 7. This TCR was recovered from a human donor in a cohort sampled during active COVID-19. What was sequenced was peripheral blood. V gene TRBV6-2 or TRBV6-3 combines with J gene TRBJ2-5; 10 bases are a match to TRBD1. In nucleotides, the CDR3 is TGTGCCAGCAGTTACCATATGGGACAGGGGTTCCAAGAGACCCAGTACTTC. Translation: CASSYHMGQGFQETQYF.